This T cell receptor beta chain was retrieved from a study of T-cell memory formation after mild COVID-19. 5'RACE with constant-segment primers built TCRalpha and TCRbeta cDNA libraries with UMIs. TCRdb independently ran MiXCR on the 5' RACE reads; one entry per CDR3 protein. The sample shows about 350,000 distinct CDR3 sequences, about an eighth of them seen only once. This clonotype has just a few counts. As yet, its antigen is unknown. Per germline, CDR1 SEHNR and CDR2 FQNEAQ (reference sequence). This CDR3 has 14 residues. Between the trimmed V and J ends, which lost 1 base and 0 bases, there was a span of 7 bases. Study-wide findings and caveats: Clones contracting across day 15 to 85 had a balanced CD4/CD8 profile; later expanding clones leaned CD4+.

The chain is built from TRBV7-9 and TRBJ2-7; possible D gene TRBD1, 5 bases. The specimen was PBMCs or a T cell subset sorted from them (not recorded which). This TCR was recovered from a young man who had mild COVID-19 (a few samples of this study predate the infection). Cell type and time point are not known. This CDR3 is CASSLVDSSYEQYF. The CDR3 nucleotides are TGTGCCAGCAGCTTAGTCGACAGCTCCTACGAGCAGTACTTC. The whole variable domain, filled in from reference TRBV7-9 and TRBJ2-7, reads DTGVSQNPRHKITKRGQNVTFRCDPISEHNRLYWYRQTLGQGPEFLTYFQNEAQLEKSRLLSDRFSAERPKGSFSTLEIQRTEQGDSAMYLCASSLVDSSYEQYFGPGTRLTVT.